This T cell receptor (beta chain) stems from a study of blood T cell repertoires in COVID-19 (dated by TCRdb to the early 2020s). A note on the overall study: The collaborator samples originated in the United States, Italy and Spain and spanned the acute and convalescent phases of COVID-19. The repertoires were made available in a free public database intended to serve as a resource for research on the immune response to SARS-CoV-2. The prospective study material was composed of cDNA or gDNA derived from T cells, B-cell-depleted T cells, or PBMCs. Deeply sampled blood TCRbeta repertoires from subjects exposed to, actively infected with, or recovered from COVID-19 were included in the dataset. Samples were obtained from the ongoing ImmuneRACE study (first 160 participants) and from 1,200 or so subjects provided by 6 global collaborators. Where HLA class I and class II types were available, the types were taken from metadata supplied by the sample provider, not from assay-based typing. A de-identified subject ID, COVID-19 status, age in years and sex were almost always included in the sample metadata. General study outcomes and caveats: Clinical and demographic metadata were provided uncurated, with the amount varying by source and participant.

In the prospective study, participants were about 18 to 90 years old, resided in 24 geographic areas of the United States, and were enrolled through a virtual design. In the prospective study, participants were assigned to cohorts based on the clinical history participants reported in a screening survey and a study questionnaire. ImmuneRACE Cohort 3 recovered participants were defined by two consecutive negative NP/OP PCR tests, healthcare professional clearance, or symptom resolution. Each participant in the prospective study had whole blood, serum and a nasopharyngeal or oropharyngeal swab collected by mobile phlebotomists. Over a roughly 2-month period, participants in the prospective study had the option of providing additional blood draws and questionnaires. Before DNA extraction, prospective study blood samples were shipped either frozen or at room temperature. The immunoSEQ Assay, a bias-controlled multiplex PCR, was used to amplify TCRbeta CDR3 regions from genomic DNA. The study's processing was this. The number of nucleated cells in each sample was estimated from the amplification of reference gene primers within the assay. To quantify the absolute abundance of each unique TCRbeta CDR3 rearrangement, sequence reads were collapsed and filtered. Productive Simpson clonality was computed per sample as the square root of Simpson's diversity index over productive rearrangements. As stored in TCRdb, this immuneACCESS dataset retains in-frame rearrangements with V and J assigned. A fraction of the clones does not appear; measured against another copy, unresolved V genes explain less than half of the discrepancy, and the remainder lacks a known reason. V, J and clone size were drawn from that table, and D and trimming were deduced from the DNA. This sample gives roughly 520,000 clones in total; 85% to 90% of them show up just once. About 1.7% of the sample comes from the top ten.

The CDR3 sequence holds 16 residues, the cysteine and phenylalanine included. The kept DNA is CDR3 alone, 48 bases in frame from the first base. The germline V gene (reference sequence) specifies MNHEY as CDR1 and SMNVEV as CDR2. The V end gives up 5 bases and the J end 8 bases, leaving 16 bases in the junction not matched to a gene. To note about this clone: Its antigen is unknown. No clone much larger than this one lies a single base away; base qualities are absent.

The source is a woman between 40 and 50 years old who had recovered from COVID-19. The rearranged chain carries TRBV27 and TRBJ1-2; TRBD1 matches 8 bases in the middle. Sequencing was carried out using PBMCs or T cells enriched from blood (not recorded which). The DNA is as follows: TGTGCCAGCAGTCCAGCTAGTCTAGACAGGGGTCGGGGCTACACCTTC. It codes for CASSPASLDRGRGYTF.